The present T cell receptor beta chain was sequenced within a study of T cell changes during pregnancy in multiple sclerosis. The CDR3 has 12 residues. The V gene lost 7 bases and the J gene lost 3 bases, with 9 bases spanning the gap. Germline V CDR1 and CDR2: LNHDA, SQIVND (reference sequence). Assay used: immunoSEQ multiplex PCR; TCRdb lists only in-frame clones, some missing. This sample carries about 69,000 clones, 92% of them seen once, and the ten largest clones take less than 2%. V is TRBV19 and J is TRBJ2-5; D remains ambiguous. The sequence came from a female donor in good health, enrolled as a control in a pregnancy study. Material: peripheral blood, obtained in the third trimester of pregnancy. The CDR3 DNA sequence: TGTGCCAGTAAGAACCGAGAAGAGACCCAGTACTTC. It is translated as CASKNREETQYF.